This record covers a single TCR beta chain. Its target is unknown. The sample belongs to a study of cytomegalovirus exposure and HLA in healthy donors. Findings and caveats of the study: For presence/absence analyses, sequencing depth was assumed to be roughly uniform across donors.

CDR3 length equals 14 residues. Germline V gene sequence: CDR1 SNHLY, CDR2 FYNNEI. J lost 5 bases, V lost 2 bases, and 5 bases had no gene match. Use of 60 Vbeta and 13 Jbeta primers characterized the PCR. Profiled with immunoSEQ multiplex PCR; TCRdb holds only in-frame clones, not every one. The specimen's table records around 160,000 clones. Material for sequencing was PBMCs. The chain recombines TRBV2 with TRBJ2-5, with 7 positions matching TRBD1. This TCR was sampled from a woman in her forties or fifties in good health and CMV-seronegative. CDR3 DNA sequence: TGTGCCAGCAGTGAAACTAGGGGGCAGGAGACCCAGTACTTC. It is translated as CASSETRGQETQYF.